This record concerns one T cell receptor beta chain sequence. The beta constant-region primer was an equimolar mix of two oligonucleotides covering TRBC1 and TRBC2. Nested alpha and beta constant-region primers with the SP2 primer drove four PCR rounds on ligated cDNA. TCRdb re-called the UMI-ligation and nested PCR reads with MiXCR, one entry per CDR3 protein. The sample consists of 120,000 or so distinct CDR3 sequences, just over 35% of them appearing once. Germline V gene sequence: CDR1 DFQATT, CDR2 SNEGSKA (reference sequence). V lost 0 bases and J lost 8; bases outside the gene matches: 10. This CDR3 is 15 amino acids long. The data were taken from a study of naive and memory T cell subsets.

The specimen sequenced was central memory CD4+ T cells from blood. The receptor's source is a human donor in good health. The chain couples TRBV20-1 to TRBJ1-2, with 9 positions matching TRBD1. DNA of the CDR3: TGCAGTGCTAGAGATCGGGGACAGGGAAGGAGCGGCTACACCTTC. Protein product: CSARDRGQGRSGYTF.